This T cell receptor (beta chain) stems from a study of identical twins. From the 5' RACE reads, TCRdb called clonotypes with MiXCR, one entry per CDR3 protein. Among under 250,000 distinct CDR3 sequences, under 10% were seen once, and the ten largest hold less than 2%. CDR1 is MDHEN, CDR2 SYDVKM, per germline. The CDR3 totals 14 residues. The V end lost 1 base, the J end lost 6 bases, and 13 bases lay between the germline ends. This clonotype was recorded a few times. The data were also submitted as part of a second study, on yellow fever vaccine responses in identical twins.

The chain links TRBV28 to TRBJ2-7; maybe TRBD1 (6 bases). Material for sequencing was memory (CD45RO+) T cells sorted from blood. The sequence was collected from a woman younger than 30 in good health. The CDR3 spells CASSLSSGVVEQYF. As DNA, the CDR3 is TGTGCCAGCAGTTTATCTTCAGGGGTCGTCGAGCAGTACTTC. Full variable domain (rest looked up from reference TRBV28 and TRBJ2-7): DVKVTQSSRYLVKRTGEKVFLECVQDMDHENMFWYRQDPGLGLRLIYFSYDVKMKEKGDIPEGYSVSREKKERFSLILESASTNQTSMYLCASSLSSGVVEQYFGPGTRLTVT.